This is a list of T cell receptor beta chains from one sample in a study of CD8 T cells in ankylosing spondylitis. TCRdb fed the 5' RACE reads into MiXCR, producing one record per CDR3 protein. This sample has 200,000 to 300,000 distinct CDR3 sequences, with 8% to 9.5% found just once. The source material was blood, either unsorted or a sorted T cell fraction (not recorded which). These receptors originate from a male donor with ankylosing spondylitis or in good health (not recorded which). Both conserved end residues are trimmed from each CDR3. Clone size is given for some rows only: seen once, a few or many times, or a class if the clone is expanded.

CDR3 protein	clone size	V gene	J gene
SAKVLDNEQF	few	TRBV20-1	TRBJ2-1
AISESVGSILDPPYEQY	few	TRBV10-3	TRBJ2-7
ASSLQGALH	many	TRBV28	TRBJ1-6
SVEGGTEQF	many	TRBV29-1	TRBJ2-1
SARDEGRGGTEAF	many	TRBV20-1	TRBJ1-1
ASSASGSSYNEQF	many	TRBV7-3	TRBJ2-1
ASSLDRGRYEQF	many	TRBV5-1	TRBJ2-1
ASSPRQGSAYEQY	few	TRBV5-1	TRBJ2-7
ASSLRPDGFYGYT	.	TRBV12-3/TRBV12-4	TRBJ1-2
ASSLPGPYNSPLH	many	TRBV5-6	TRBJ1-6
ASSVTSGNTGELF	many	TRBV9	TRBJ2-2
ASSYTPGQDEETQY	many	TRBV6-2/TRBV6-3	TRBJ2-5
ASSEWGRGNQPQH	many	TRBV6-1	TRBJ1-5
ASSSRTGAGYT	many	TRBV12-3/TRBV12-4	TRBJ1-2
SARGPYEQY	many	TRBV20-1	TRBJ2-7
ASSLSMGPNNEQF	many	TRBV7-2	TRBJ2-1
ASTPWGGEGREQY	.	TRBV7-2	TRBJ2-7
ASSLYRDSSSYNEQF	.	TRBV4-2	TRBJ2-1
SASNRDLYGVQY	many	TRBV20-1	TRBJ2-7
ASSPEAGGPENEQF	few	TRBV4-1	TRBJ2-1
ASSPSRDTGELF	many	TRBV18	TRBJ2-2
ASSLGEREAF	few	TRBV7-9	TRBJ1-1